Listed here are 23 T cell receptor beta chains from one sample, sequenced in a study of T cells expressing NK-cell markers. Following a re-call of the 5' RACE reads, TCRdb has one entry per CDR3 protein and lacks DNA. The sample totals a few hundred thousand distinct CDR3 sequences. Input material: blood T cells: a sorted CD56 or NKG2C T cell subset, CD4+ or CD8+ T cells, or bulk PBMC T cells (not recorded which). The receptors here all came from a man between 18 and 69 years old in good health.

This chain connects TRBV9 to TRBJ2-3; TCRdb picks TRBD2, but there is no DNA to check that call. This CDR3 is built from 18 residues. The germline V gene encodes CDR1 SGDLS and CDR2 YYNGEE. This chain's CDR3 is CASSVALAGGTGTDTQYF.

The rearrangement links TRBV4-2 to TRBJ1-1. This CDR3 has 15 residues. Germline loops: CDR1 LGHNA, CDR2 YNFKEQ. The CDR3 sequence is CASGENGRANTEAFF.

The CDR3 region is CASWATQTDNSPLHF. The rearrangement joins TRBV6-1 to TRBJ1-6; TCRdb designates TRBD1, a call that cannot be tested without DNA. The V gene's germline CDR1 is MNHNS and CDR2 SASEGT. The CDR3 covers 15 residues.

This chain links TRBV5-5 with TRBJ2-3; checking the TCRdb D call of TRBD1 is not possible without DNA. Looked up from germline, CDR1 is SGHKS and CDR2 is YYEKEE (reference sequence). The CDR3 has 17 amino acids. The CDR3 here is CASSLVGRQGWTDTQYF.

The genes are TRBV11-2 and TRBJ2-1; TCRdb's D gene call, TRBD1, goes unchecked for lack of DNA. CDR1 and CDR2 from the germline V gene are SGHAT and FQNNGV. The CDR3 runs to 16 residues. CDR3 region: CASSPGRYDNYNEQFF.

The rearrangement links TRBV7-9 to TRBJ1-2. Germline V CDR1 and CDR2: SEHNR, FQNEAQ (reference sequence). The CDR3 has 12 residues. The CDR3 loop is CASSLVDYGYTF.

The rearrangement joins TRBV7-2 to TRBJ2-3. Germline V gene data show CDR1 as SGHTA and CDR2 as FQGNSA. The length of the CDR3 is 12 residues. The CDR3 is CASSNSGDTQYF. Variable domain in full (rest from reference TRBV7-2 and TRBJ2-3): GAGVSQSPSNKVTEKGKDVELRCDPISGHTALYWYRQSLGQGLEFLIYFQGNSAPDKSGLPSDRFSAERTGGSVSTLTIQRTQQEDSAVYLCASSNSGDTQYFGPGTRLTVL.

The gene calls are TRBV5-1 and TRBJ1-5; TCRdb's D gene call, TRBD1, goes unchecked for lack of DNA. The length of the CDR3 is 15 residues. Germline assignment: CDR1 SGHRS and CDR2 YFSETQ. CDR3 loop: CASSATGDLNQPQHF.

The chain has TRBV28 and TRBJ2-2; TCRdb's D call, TRBD2, is unchecked because there is no DNA. Germline V CDR1 and CDR2: MDHEN, SYDVKM. CDR3 size: 17 residues. CDR3 loop: CASSLPRRILNTGELFF.

CDR3 sequence reads: CASRNFGTGVYEQYF. This chain connects TRBV27 to TRBJ2-7; lacking DNA, the TRBD1 call made by TCRdb goes unchecked. The CDR3 extends over 15 amino acids. Germline CDR1 reads MNHEY; CDR2 reads SMNVEV (reference sequence).

The chain is built from TRBV9 and TRBJ2-2; TCRdb's D gene call, TRBD2, goes unchecked for lack of DNA. The CDR3 is 17 residues long. Germline lookup yields CDR1 SGDLS and CDR2 YYNGEE. CDR3 protein: CASSVGLAGANTGELFF.

V gene TRBV20-1 combines with J gene TRBJ2-7; with no DNA, the TCRdb D assignment of TRBD1 cannot be verified. In germline, CDR1 is DFQATT, CDR2 SNEGSKA (reference sequence). The CDR3 length is 12 residues. This chain's CDR3 is CSARKGVVEQYF.

The rearrangement uses TRBV7-6 and TRBJ2-2; TCRdb returns TRBD2, unconfirmable since there is no DNA. This CDR3 is 15 amino acids long. The germline V gene has CDR1 SGHVS and CDR2 FNYEAQ. CDR3 protein: CASSAAGRGTGELFF.

This chain connects TRBV20-1 to TRBJ2-7; TCRdb's D call of TRBD1 is untestable without DNA. Germline CDR1 reads DFQATT; CDR2 reads SNEGSKA (reference sequence). This CDR3 is 13 amino acids long. The CDR3 protein is CSAKGHKAYEQYF.

The chain is built from TRBV4-2 and TRBJ2-1. This CDR3 region has 15 residues. Germline V gene data show CDR1 as LGHNA and CDR2 as YNFKEQ. CDR3: CASSQDFRVNNEQFF.

The chain carries TRBV20-1 and TRBJ2-6; TCRdb's D call of TRBD1 is untestable without DNA. The CDR3 covers 19 residues. Germline CDR1 and CDR2: DFQATT and SNEGSKA (reference sequence). The CDR3 loop reads CSAGLIRGDSLGGANVLTF.

The chain is built from TRBV29-1 and TRBJ2-7. CDR1 and CDR2 (germline): SQVTM, ANQGSEA. This CDR3 spans 13 amino acids. The CDR3 spells CSVRHRATYEQYF.

The CDR3 loop is CASSSGTLPGNQETQYF. The genes are TRBV6-1 and TRBJ2-5; absent DNA, TCRdb's TRBD1 call cannot be checked. This CDR3 has 17 residues. Germline CDR1 is MNHNS and CDR2 is SASEGT.

This rearrangement joins TRBV5-1 to TRBJ2-7; TCRdb selects TRBD1, and the lack of DNA leaves this call unchecked. Germline assignment: CDR1 SGHRS and CDR2 YFSETQ. CDR3 size: 19 residues. The chain's CDR3 is CASSLGSRDRGHQGYEQYF.

The CDR3 sequence is CASTSRTSGVSLAGELFF. The rearrangement links TRBV6-1 to TRBJ2-2; TCRdb reports TRBD2, a call that lacks DNA to check it against. Germline CDR1 and CDR2: MNHNS and SASEGT. The CDR3 consists of 18 residues.

This chain joins TRBV5-1 and TRBJ1-2; there is no DNA to check the TCRdb D call of TRBD1. Germline V lookup: CDR1 SGHRS, CDR2 YFSETQ. The CDR3 spans 16 residues. CDR3 region: CASSLRPGVETYGYTF.

The J gene is TRBJ2-2, the V gene TRBV7-9; the D gene TCRdb calls, TRBD1, cannot be checked with no DNA. CDR1 SEHNR and CDR2 FQNEAQ come from the germline V gene (reference sequence). The CDR3 is made up of 14 amino acids. The CDR3 sequence: CASRRDTGPGELFF.

The V call is TRBV13, the J call TRBJ2-2; the D call from TCRdb, TRBD1, cannot be confirmed without DNA. Germline V lookup: CDR1 PRHDT, CDR2 FYEKMQ (reference sequence). This CDR3 contains 16 residues. The CDR3 sequence is CASSLSQGAFTGELFF.